Presented here are 25 T cell receptor beta chains from one specimen sequenced in a study of shared clonotypes between healthy human individuals. The table came from immunoSEQ multiplex PCR; TCRdb's copy has only in-frame clones and leaves some out. The sample consists of about 680,000 clones, about two thirds of them appearing once. Material for sequencing was memory CD4+ T cells sorted from blood. Stated subset: CD45RA-negative fraction. The receptors derive from a woman between 25 and 40 years old in good health.

V is TRBV18 and J is TRBJ2-2, with D tentatively TRBD1 or TRBD2 (5 bases each). The CDR3 contains 16 residues. CDR1 and CDR2 from the germline V gene are KGHSH and LQKENI. Trimming pared 1 base from V and 4 bases from J, leaving 13 bases between. CDR3 in DNA: TGTGCCAGCTCACCACGGCTAGCCCAGGGCACCGGGGAGCTGTTTTTT. It codes for CASSPRLAQGTGELFF.

This chain connects TRBV5-1 to TRBJ2-2, with 15 positions matching TRBD2. The germline CDR1 and CDR2 sequences are SGHRS and YFSETQ. J was trimmed by 10 bases and V by 4 bases; bases with no gene match: 8. The CDR3 spans 16 residues. The chain's CDR3 is CASSPGLAGGAAELFF. The DNA of the CDR3 is TGCGCCAGCAGCCCCGGACTAGCGGGAGGGGCCGCGGAGCTGTTTTTT.

V usage is TRBV10-3 and J usage is TRBJ2-5; the match to TRBD2 covers 11 bases. The V segment lost 8 bases and the J segment 5 bases; nucleotides outside the gene matches: 10. Germline V gene sequence: CDR1 ENHRY, CDR2 SYGVKD. CDR3 length: 15 residues. The CDR3 protein is CAIGGVAGGPETQYF. CDR3 nucleotides: TGTGCCATCGGGGGAGTAGCGGGAGGGCCGGAGACCCAGTACTTC.

This clone came up many times. The V gene is TRBV11-2, the J gene TRBJ2-7; unclear D gene. The germline V gene has CDR1 SGHAT and CDR2 FQNNGV. CDR3 size: 12 residues. V was trimmed by 5 bases and J by 4 bases, leaving 9 bases between them. The CDR3 loop reads CASSKDGYEQYF. The CDR3 nucleotides read TGTGCCAGCAGCAAGGATGGTTACGAGCAGTACTTC.

For this clone: The same CDR3 arises from other DNA sequences in this sample as well. The chain recombines TRBV5-1 with TRBJ2-5, with D possibly matching TRBD1 (6 bases). The CDR3 is 14 residues long. CDR1 SGHRS and CDR2 YFSETQ come from the germline V gene. Trimming removed 0 bases at V and 2 bases at J, with 8 bases between. CDR3 nucleotide sequence: TGCGCCAGCAGCTTGGGAAGGGGGCAAGAGACCCAGTACTTC. Encoded protein: CASSLGRGQETQYF.

The chain joins TRBV27 to TRBJ1-2, with D unresolved. Germline V lookup: CDR1 MNHEY, CDR2 SMNVEV (reference sequence). The CDR3 totals 13 residues. The V end lost 4 bases, the J end lost 8 bases, and 14 bases lay between the germline ends. As DNA, the CDR3 is TGTGCCAGCAGTTCCCAGGTGGTAGGCGGCTACACCTTC. It yields the protein CASSSQVVGGYTF.

The chain employs TRBV29-1 and TRBJ2-5, with 12 nucleotides matching TRBD2. This CDR3 has 16 amino acids. Germline loops: CDR1 SQVTM, CDR2 ANQGSEA. The ends lost 7 bases at V and 4 bases at J; junction bases unmatched: 13. CDR3: CSGTRLGLAGLETQYF. CDR3 DNA: TGCAGCGGGACACGGTTGGGACTAGCGGGCCTAGAGACCCAGTACTTC.

J is TRBJ1-2 and V is TRBV4-1; D gene ambiguous. Germline-derived CDR1 and CDR2 are MGHRA and YSYEKL. V shed 0 bases and J shed 8 bases, with 13 bases lying between them. This CDR3 has 14 amino acids. The CDR3 nucleotides read TGCGCCAGCAGCCAAGATCCCGGGTTTTGGGGCTACACCTTC. This sequence encodes CASSQDPGFWGYTF.

CDR3 sequence: CASSLIPGRTTNTGELFF. CDR3 in DNA: TGTGCCAGCAGCTTAATCCCAGGACGTACAACGAACACCGGGGAGCTGTTTTTT. This chain uses TRBV7-2 with TRBJ2-2, with D unclear. Germline CDR1 reads SGHTA; CDR2 reads FQGNSA. The CDR3 is 18 amino acids. Between the trimmed V and J ends, which lost 2 bases and 0 bases, there was a span of 16 bases.

The chain is built from TRBV2 and TRBJ1-1, with D tentatively TRBD1 (6 bases). Germline V gene data show CDR1 as SNHLY and CDR2 as FYNNEI. The CDR3 length is 12 residues. V was cut by 5 bases and J by 8 bases, with 12 bases left in between. The CDR3 coding sequence is TGTGCCAGCAGTAGACAGGAGGCGGAAGCTTTCTTT. It is translated as CASSRQEAEAFF. Drawing the rest from reference TRBV2 and TRBJ1-1, the complete variable domain is EPEVTQTPSHQVTQMGQEVILRCVPISNHLYFYWYRQILGQKVEFLVSFYNNEISEKSEIFDDQFSVERPDGSNFTLKIRSTKLEDSAMYFCASSRQEAEAFFGQGTRLTVV.

The chain recombines TRBV18 with TRBJ2-7, with 9 positions matching TRBD2. CDR3 length equals 14 residues. V shed 6 bases, J shed 0 bases, and the junction held 3 bases outside the gene matches. Germline V lookup: CDR1 KGHSH, CDR2 LQKENI. The CDR3 sequence is CASSLSGSSYEQYF. The CDR3 DNA is TGTGCCAGCTCTCTTAGCGGGAGCTCCTACGAGCAGTACTTC.

The chain uses TRBV5-1 and TRBJ2-7, with 15 bases lining up with TRBD2. The CDR3 length is 17 residues. The ends lost 2 bases at V and 4 bases at J; junction bases unmatched: 7. Germline V CDR1 and CDR2: SGHRS, YFSETQ. The CDR3 DNA follows: TGCGCCAGCAGCTTACTGCCGGGACTAGCGGGAGGATACGAGCAGTACTTC. This gives the protein CASSLLPGLAGGYEQYF.

The chain is built from TRBV5-8 and TRBJ1-5, with D uncertain. The length of the CDR3 is 15 residues. From germline, CDR1 is SGHTS and CDR2 YDEGEE. Trimming stripped 4 bases from V and 2 bases from J, with 13 bases between. In DNA, the CDR3 is TGTGCCAGCAGCCCTAGGCAGCTGGGCAATCAGCCCCAGCATTTT. This translates into CASSPRQLGNQPQHF.

The gene calls are TRBV30 and TRBJ2-2, with no clear D. The germline gives CDR1 GTSNPN, CDR2 SVGIG (reference sequence). The CDR3 extends over 13 amino acids. Trimming removed 3 bases from V and 4 bases from J, with 9 bases in between. Here the CDR3 DNA reads TGTGCCTGGAGCTGGCATGCCACCGGGGAGCTGTTTTTT. It yields the protein CAWSWHATGELFF. Using reference TRBV30 and TRBJ2-2 for the parts outside the CDR3, the full variable domain is SQTIHQWPATLVQPVGSPLSLECTVEGTSNPNLYWYRQAAGRGLQLLFYSVGIGQISSEVPQNLSASRPQDRQFILSSKKLLLSDSGFYLCAWSWHATGELFFGEGSRLTVL.

V and J are TRBV7-2 and TRBJ1-2; D is ambiguous. Germline V gives CDR1 SGHTA, CDR2 FQGNSA. Trimming removed 1 base at V and 4 bases at J, with 16 bases between. The CDR3 has 16 residues. DNA of the CDR3: TGTGCCAGCAGCTTAGGTGGTGGAGGGTTGGGCTATGGCTACACCTTC. Protein: CASSLGGGGLGYGYTF.

This clone was counted at least ten times. This chain links TRBV2 with TRBJ1-2; 10 positions match TRBD1. The V and J ends lost 6 bases and 7 bases, in that order; junction bases with no gene match: 5. The CDR3 is made up of 13 amino acids. CDR1 and CDR2 (germline): SNHLY, FYNNEI. CDR3: CASSVDRGLGYTF. CDR3 in DNA: TGTGCCAGCAGCGTCGACAGGGGGCTTGGCTACACCTTC.

This clone showed up just once. The V and J genes are TRBV11-2 and TRBJ2-3, with D possibly being TRBD1 (6 bases). Germline CDR1 reads SGHAT; CDR2 reads FQNNGV. The CDR3 loop spans 14 amino acids. V was trimmed by 4 bases and J by 0 bases, leaving 8 bases between them. CDR3 coding DNA: TGTGCCAGCAGCTCCGGACAGAGCACAGATACGCAGTATTTT. This translates into CASSSGQSTDTQYF.

The rearrangement uses TRBV7-6 and TRBJ2-3, with D unresolved. The germline CDR1 and CDR2 sequences are SGHVS and FNYEAQ. CDR3 length: 12 residues. The V gene lost 8 bases and the J gene lost 6 bases, with 12 bases spanning the gap. CDR3 sequence reads: CASATGLDTQYF. DNA for the CDR3: TGTGCCAGCGCTACCGGGTTGGATACGCAGTATTTT.

This sequence joins TRBV9 and TRBJ2-5; TRBD2 might be the D (6 bases). Germline V CDR1 and CDR2: SGDLS, YYNGEE. The V end lost 1 base, the J end lost 6 bases, and 16 bases lay between the germline ends. The CDR3 is 15 residues long. The CDR3 coding sequence is TGTGCCAGCAGCGTATACCCCAGTAGCGGCCAGACCCAGTACTTC. It yields the protein CASSVYPSSGQTQYF.

CDR3 region: CSVMDRGFYEQYF. In nucleotides, the CDR3 is TGCAGCGTGATGGACAGGGGGTTCTACGAGCAGTACTTC. J is TRBJ2-7 and V is TRBV29-1; 10 nucleotides agree with TRBD1. The junction had 5 bases not matched to a gene; V was cut back by 6 bases and J by 3 bases. Germline V CDR1 and CDR2: SQVTM, ANQGSEA. This CDR3 has 13 amino acids.

V gene TRBV2 combines with J gene TRBJ2-1; D possibly corresponds to TRBD2 (6 bases). CDR1 and CDR2 from the germline V gene are SNHLY and FYNNEI. With 8 bases removed from V and 6 bases from J, the gap between germline ends came to 17 bases. The CDR3 is 14 amino acids. In nucleotides, the CDR3 is TGTGCCAGCTCCGTAGGGGAGGAGGTCAATGAGCAGTTCTTC. The encoded protein is CASSVGEEVNEQFF.

This clone was detected only once. The chain is built from TRBV11-2 and TRBJ2-5, with a possible D match to TRBD1 (5 bases). CDR1 is SGHAT and CDR2 is FQNNGV in the germline V gene. The CDR3 totals 14 residues. V lost 1 base, J lost 5 bases, and 11 bases lay in between. The CDR3 spells CASSLGGLGETQYF. The CDR3 DNA reads as TGTGCCAGCAGCTTAGGGGGCTTAGGGGAGACCCAGTACTTC.

The chain carries TRBV5-1 and TRBJ2-7, with D unclear. With 2 bases removed from V and 2 bases from J, the gap between germline ends came to 8 bases. Germline values: CDR1 SGHRS, CDR2 YFSETQ. The CDR3 has 13 residues. CDR3 loop: CASSFGEAYEQYF. For the CDR3, the DNA is TGCGCCAGCAGCTTTGGGGAAGCCTACGAGCAGTACTTC.

Turning to this clone: The sample carries other DNA sequences with the same CDR3. CDR3 nucleotide sequence: TGTGCCAGCAGGTTAACGGGGGGGGAGACCCAGTACTTC. It specifies CASRLTGGETQYF. The genes are TRBV27 and TRBJ2-5; 8 bases line up with TRBD2. Germline V gene data show CDR1 as MNHEY and CDR2 as SMNVEV (reference sequence). The CDR3 consists of 13 residues. V was clipped by 6 bases and J by 5 bases; unmatched bases: 5.

This chain connects TRBV9 to TRBJ1-2; possible D gene TRBD1, 6 bases. The length of the CDR3 is 13 residues. CDR1 and CDR2 (germline): SGDLS, YYNGEE. Trimming removed 0 bases at V and 6 bases at J, with 9 bases between. The CDR3 loop reads CASSVVQGNGYTF. CDR3 nucleotide sequence: TGTGCCAGCAGCGTAGTCCAGGGGAATGGCTACACCTTC. Full variable domain (missing parts from reference TRBV9 and TRBJ1-2): DSGVTQTPKHLITATGQRVTLRCSPRSGDLSVYWYQQSLDQGLQFLIQYYNGEERAKGNILERFSAQQFPDLHSELNLSSLELGDSALYFCASSVVQGNGYTFGSGTRLTVV.